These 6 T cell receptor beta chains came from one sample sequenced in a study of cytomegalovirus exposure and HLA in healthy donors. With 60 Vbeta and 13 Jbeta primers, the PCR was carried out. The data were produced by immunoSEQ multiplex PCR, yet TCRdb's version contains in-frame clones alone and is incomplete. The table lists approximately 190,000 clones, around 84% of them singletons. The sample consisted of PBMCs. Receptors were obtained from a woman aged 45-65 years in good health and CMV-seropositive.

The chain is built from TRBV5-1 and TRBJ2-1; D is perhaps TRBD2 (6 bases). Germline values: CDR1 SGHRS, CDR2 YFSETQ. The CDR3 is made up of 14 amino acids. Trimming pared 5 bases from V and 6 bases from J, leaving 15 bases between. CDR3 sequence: CASRVREWLNEQFF. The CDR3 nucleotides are TGCGCCAGCAGGGTTCGGGAGTGGCTCAATGAGCAGTTCTTC.

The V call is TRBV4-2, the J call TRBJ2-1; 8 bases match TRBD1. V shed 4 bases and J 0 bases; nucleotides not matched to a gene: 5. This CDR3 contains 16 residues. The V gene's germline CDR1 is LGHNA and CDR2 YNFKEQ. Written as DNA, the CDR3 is TGTGCCAGCAGCCGACAGGGGTTCCCCTCCTACAATGAGCAGTTCTTC. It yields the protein CASSRQGFPSYNEQFF.

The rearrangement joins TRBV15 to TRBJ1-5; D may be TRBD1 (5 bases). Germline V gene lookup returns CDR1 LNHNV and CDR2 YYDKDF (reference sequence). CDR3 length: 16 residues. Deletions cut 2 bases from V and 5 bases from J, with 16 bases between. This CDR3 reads CATSRQGGSTDQPQHF. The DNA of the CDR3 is TGTGCCACCAGCAGACAGGGAGGGAGTACCGATCAGCCCCAGCATTTT.

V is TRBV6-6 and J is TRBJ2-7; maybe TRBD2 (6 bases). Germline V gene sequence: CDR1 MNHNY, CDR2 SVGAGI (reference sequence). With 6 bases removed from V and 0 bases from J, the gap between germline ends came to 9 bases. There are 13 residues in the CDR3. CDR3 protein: CASRTGGSYEQYF. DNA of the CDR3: TGTGCCAGCAGGACCGGGGGCTCCTACGAGCAGTACTTC.

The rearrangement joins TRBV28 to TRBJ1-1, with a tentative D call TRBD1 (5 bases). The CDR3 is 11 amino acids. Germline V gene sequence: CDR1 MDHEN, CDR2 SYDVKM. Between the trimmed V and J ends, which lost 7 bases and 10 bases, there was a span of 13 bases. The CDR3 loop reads CASTASGGAFF. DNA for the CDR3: TGTGCCAGCACCGCCTCCGGGGGAGCTTTCTTT.

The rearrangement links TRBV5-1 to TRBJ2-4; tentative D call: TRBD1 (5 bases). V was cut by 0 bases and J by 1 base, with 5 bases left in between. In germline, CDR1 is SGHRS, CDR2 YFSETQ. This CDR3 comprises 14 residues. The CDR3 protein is CASSLDRAKNIQYF. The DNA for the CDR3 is TGCGCCAGCAGCTTGGACAGGGCCAAAAACATTCAGTACTTC.